Listed here is a single T cell receptor beta chain. Its matching antigen is unknown. The V segment lost 6 bases and the J segment 5 bases; nucleotides outside the gene matches: 0. CDR1 is SGHTS, CDR2 YDEGEE, per germline. The CDR3 loop spans 11 amino acids. This specimen comes from a study of cytomegalovirus exposure and HLA in healthy donors. Study-level background: Per a later analysis, the roughly 640 first-cohort and 120 or so validation repertoires shared one platform. Broader study findings: In a later analysis, first-cohort TCR clusters were found to tend to co-occur in the approximately 120 validation repertoires. In vitro assays verified that three CMV-associated chains recognized CMV antigens specifically.

Only in-frame clones appear in the TCRdb table, and some are missing; sequencing was by immunoSEQ multiplex PCR. The table has about 190,000 clones, about 80% seen once. This receptor was identified in a man between 18 and 29 years old in good health and CMV-seropositive. The material sequenced was PBMCs. The V gene is TRBV5-8, the J gene TRBJ2-3; 7 bases agree with TRBD2. DNA of the CDR3: TGTGCCAGCACGGGAGGAGATACGCAGTATTTT. Amino acids: CASTGGDTQYF.